Presented here are 3 T cell receptor beta chains from one specimen sequenced in a study of blood T cell repertoires in COVID-19. Assay: immunoSEQ multiplex PCR; the TCRdb copy retains only in-frame clones and omits some. The sample yields 210,000 or so clones, 80% to 85% seen once. The sequenced sample was peripheral blood. Every receptor here comes from a human donor in a cohort sampled during active COVID-19.

This clone has a handful of counts. A read error may account for a junction end that differs from germline. CDR3 loop: CASSLSGLAGFVEQYF. CDR3 in DNA: TGTGCCAGCAGTCTATCTGGACTAGCGGGATTTGTCGAGCAGTACTTC. The chain carries TRBV27 and TRBJ2-7, with 12 nucleotides matching TRBD2. Germline lookup yields CDR1 MNHEY and CDR2 SMNVEV (reference sequence). The CDR3 totals 16 residues.

CDR3 sequence: CASSPLITDTQYF. DNA of the CDR3: TGTGCCAGCTCACCACTAATCACAGATACGCAGTATTTT. J is TRBJ2-3 and V is TRBV18; unclear D gene. The germline CDR1 and CDR2 sequences are KGHSH and LQKENI. This CDR3 is built from 13 residues. The germline V and J ends were trimmed by 1 base and 2 bases, with 4 bases remaining between them.

The V gene is TRBV12-3 or TRBV12-4, the J gene TRBJ1-1, with D uncertain. The CDR3 totals 13 residues. V shed 6 bases and J shed 10 bases, with 18 bases lying between them. CDR3 amino acids: CASSSQNTPRAFF. The CDR3 DNA is TGTGCCAGCAGCTCACAAAACACACCCAGAGCTTTCTTT.